The 23 T cell receptor beta chains reported below all come from one sample, sequenced in a study of cytomegalovirus exposure and HLA in healthy donors. The PCR had 60 Vbeta and 13 Jbeta primers. Using immunoSEQ multiplex PCR, the repertoire was profiled, and TCRdb retains in-frame clones only, with some absent. The data contain under 200,000 clones, more than 75% of them seen just once; the ten biggest clones take up around 0.75%. Sequencing was carried out using PBMCs. These receptor sequences come from a woman aged 18-29 years in good health and CMV-seronegative.

V and J are TRBV6-5 and TRBJ1-3; 7 bases line up with TRBD1. The CDR3 has 15 amino acids. Germline-derived CDR1 and CDR2 are MNHEY and SVGAGI. Trimming cost V 4 bases and J 10 bases; bases outside gene matches: 13. The CDR3 DNA is TGTGCCAGCAGTTCGCACAGGGGCTACGAAGAGACCATATATTTT. Translated, it gives CASSSHRGYEETIYF.

CDR3 region: CASTRGGGFIGNEQFF. The CDR3 nucleotides read TGTGCCAGCACCCGTGGGGGGGGGTTTATTGGCAATGAGCAGTTCTTC. The rearrangement joins TRBV9 to TRBJ2-1, with TRBD2 matching 7 bases. V shed 6 bases, J shed 6 bases, and the junction held 15 bases outside the gene matches. Germline CDR1 reads SGDLS; CDR2 reads YYNGEE. The CDR3 is 16 residues long.

This chain links TRBV19 with TRBJ2-7, with TRBD1 as a possible D gene (5 bases). This CDR3 has 14 amino acids. The germline CDR1 and CDR2 sequences are LNHDA and SQIVND (reference sequence). V was cut by 3 bases and J by 2 bases, with 11 bases left in between. CDR3 DNA: TGTGCCAGTAGTATGGGCAGGGCTACCTACGAGCAGTACTTC. The encoded protein is CASSMGRATYEQYF.

The chain combines TRBV7-2 with TRBJ1-1; D might be TRBD1 (6 bases). The V and J ends lost 5 bases and 2 bases respectively, with 9 bases between them. CDR1 SGHTA and CDR2 FQGNSA come from the germline V gene. The CDR3 totals 13 residues. The CDR3 here is CASSGQRNTEAFF. The CDR3 nucleotides read TGTGCCAGCAGCGGACAGAGAAACACTGAAGCTTTCTTT. The whole variable domain, remainder taken from reference TRBV7-2 and TRBJ1-1, is GAGVSQSPSNKVTEKGKDVELRCDPISGHTALYWYRQSLGQGLEFLIYFQGNSAPDKSGLPSDRFSAERTGGSVSTLTIQRTQQEDSAVYLCASSGQRNTEAFFGQGTRLTVV.

The rearrangement joins TRBV7-3 to TRBJ2-1; 7 bases agree with TRBD2. Per the germline V gene, CDR1 is SGHTA and CDR2 is FQGTGA. This CDR3 region has 15 residues. Germline trimming cut 2 bases from V and 7 bases from J; bases unmatched to any gene: 8. The CDR3 coding sequence is TGTGCCAGCAGCTTAGACGGGGGAGCGGGGAATGAGCAGTTCTTC. Amino acids: CASSLDGGAGNEQFF.

This rearrangement joins TRBV5-1 to TRBJ1-4; D gene uncertain. Germline V gene lookup returns CDR1 SGHRS and CDR2 YFSETQ. With 1 base removed from V and 0 bases from J, the gap between germline ends came to 4 bases. CDR3 size: 14 residues. CDR3 nucleotide sequence: TGCGCCAGCAGCTTGTCTGCAACTAATGAAAAACTGTTTTTT. Translated, it gives CASSLSATNEKLFF.

This chain links TRBV5-1 with TRBJ2-1; possible D gene TRBD2, 5 bases. V lost 3 bases, J lost 2 bases, and 12 bases lay in between. The CDR3 totals 15 residues. CDR1 is SGHRS and CDR2 is YFSETQ in the germline V gene. CDR3 sequence (DNA): TGCGCCAGCAGCTCGGAGGTAGTGACCTACAATGAGCAGTTCTTC. Residues: CASSSEVVTYNEQFF.

The chain links TRBV10-3 to TRBJ2-1; a possible D gene is TRBD2 (6 bases). V was shortened by 0 bases and J by 7 bases, with 7 bases between the two germline ends. Germline V gene sequence: CDR1 ENHRY, CDR2 SYGVKD. CDR3 length: 13 amino acids. The CDR3 protein is CAISESSGNEQFF. The CDR3 bases are TGTGCCATCAGTGAGTCTAGCGGTAATGAGCAGTTCTTC.

The rearrangement uses TRBV5-1 and TRBJ2-1; 7 bases are a match to TRBD2. CDR1 is SGHRS, CDR2 YFSETQ, per germline. The CDR3 contains 16 residues. Trimming cost V 0 bases and J 9 bases; bases outside gene matches: 12. The CDR3: CASSLGTSRLNGEQFF. The CDR3 DNA reads as TGCGCCAGCAGCTTGGGGACTAGTCGGTTGAATGGTGAGCAGTTCTTC.

The chain is built from TRBV7-9 and TRBJ2-5, with 7 bases aligning to TRBD2. Germline V CDR1 and CDR2: SEHNR, FQNEAQ (reference sequence). V was pared by 5 bases and J by 0 bases, with 15 bases of the junction left unmatched. This CDR3 has 18 amino acids. The CDR3 coding sequence is TGTGCCAGCAGCCCGGGCGGGCTAGCGGATCAGTACCAAGAGACCCAGTACTTC. Translation: CASSPGGLADQYQETQYF.

The chain employs TRBV5-1 and TRBJ2-5; 11 bases match TRBD1. V trimming: 4 bases; J trimming: 5 bases; junction bases outside the gene matches: 10. The CDR3 has 16 amino acids. Germline V gene sequence: CDR1 SGHRS, CDR2 YFSETQ. CDR3 region: CASSRDGTGGGETQYF. Here the CDR3 DNA reads TGCGCCAGCAGCAGGGACGGGACAGGGGGAGGCGAGACCCAGTACTTC.

The chain has TRBV6-1 and TRBJ1-5; 8 bases line up with TRBD1. Losses at the gene ends were 5 bases for V and 5 bases for J; bases not matched to a gene: 5. The CDR3 is 14 residues long. CDR1 and CDR2 from the germline V gene are MNHNS and SASEGT. The CDR3 bases are TGTGCCAGCAGTCCTCCGGACAGGGATCAGCCCCAGCATTTT. Translation gives CASSPPDRDQPQHF.

The chain joins TRBV4-1 to TRBJ1-5; D not resolved. This CDR3 has 15 amino acids. The germline V gene encodes CDR1 MGHRA and CDR2 YSYEKL. V was clipped by 1 base and J by 0 bases, with 7 bases between them. The CDR3 DNA follows: TGCGCCAGCAGCCAAGGCGATTATAGCAATCAGCCCCAGCATTTT. Amino acid sequence: CASSQGDYSNQPQHF.

The chain is built from TRBV5-1 and TRBJ2-2; TRBD1 agrees at 8 bases. V dropped 4 bases and J dropped 0; count of bases not matched to a gene: 5. CDR3 size: 16 residues. CDR1 is SGHRS, CDR2 YFSETQ, per germline. This CDR3 is CASSVLQGANTGELFF. The CDR3 DNA is TGCGCCAGCAGCGTTTTACAGGGGGCGAACACCGGGGAGCTGTTTTTT.

V usage is TRBV28 and J usage is TRBJ2-3; 7 bases agree with TRBD2. The CDR3 sequence is 14 residues long. Germline CDR1 MDHEN, CDR2 SYDVKM. The ends lost 6 bases at V and 7 bases at J; junction bases unmatched: 10. The DNA for the CDR3 is TGTGCCAGCAGAGGACCGGGGGGATTCCATACGCAGTATTTT. Its protein is CASRGPGGFHTQYF.

This CDR3 reads CASSFRTGAGAEAFF. For the CDR3, the DNA is TGTGCCAGCAGTTTTAGGACAGGGGCGGGGGCTGAAGCTTTCTTT. The chain couples TRBV28 to TRBJ1-1; 9 nucleotides match TRBD1. The germline V gene encodes CDR1 MDHEN and CDR2 SYDVKM. This CDR3 has 15 amino acids. V was pared by 3 bases and J by 6 bases, with 8 bases of the junction left unmatched.

Worth noting for this clone: This specimen includes other DNA sequences encoding the same CDR3. This CDR3 reads CASSLWPSSPGEQYF. CDR3 nucleotides: TGTGCCAGCAGCTTGTGGCCTAGCTCTCCCGGCGAGCAGTACTTC. The J gene is TRBJ2-7, the V gene TRBV5-4; maybe TRBD2 (5 bases). The CDR3 is 15 residues long. Germline CDR1 and CDR2: SGHNT and YYREEE (reference sequence). V dropped 1 base and J dropped 6 bases, with 17 bases sitting between them.

The chain carries TRBV29-1 and TRBJ2-3, with 8 bases lining up with TRBD2. This CDR3 is built from 17 residues. Looked up from germline, CDR1 is SQVTM and CDR2 is ANQGSEA. V lost 3 bases, J lost 6 bases, and 17 bases stayed unmatched. CDR3 DNA: TGCAGCGTTGATTACTCCCAGCGGGAGTATGAAAGGGATACGCAGTATTTT. Amino acids: CSVDYSQREYERDTQYF.

The rearrangement links TRBV6-5 to TRBJ2-7; D unresolved. The CDR3 runs 11 residues. The V end lost 4 bases, the J end lost 3 bases, and 4 bases lay between the germline ends. The germline V gene has CDR1 MNHEY and CDR2 SVGAGI. CDR3 sequence: CASSSLYEQYF. The DNA of the CDR3 is TGTGCCAGCAGTTCCCTCTACGAGCAGTACTTC.

This chain joins TRBV7-3 and TRBJ2-5, with 7 bases lining up with TRBD1. The CDR3 is 15 residues long. CDR1 and CDR2 from the germline V gene are SGHTA and FQGTGA. Trimming took 5 bases from V and 0 from J; bases not matched to a gene: 6. CDR3 DNA sequence: TGTGCCAGCAGCCCGCCGGGACAGAACCAAGAGACCCAGTACTTC. Translation: CASSPPGQNQETQYF.

The genes are TRBV5-6 and TRBJ1-5; no reliable D call. The germline V and J ends were trimmed by 1 base and 6 bases, with 23 bases remaining between them. In germline, CDR1 is SGHDT, CDR2 YYEEEE. This CDR3 comprises 18 residues. CDR3: CASSLKLRDQHTPQPQHF. The CDR3 DNA sequence: TGTGCCAGCAGCTTGAAATTGCGGGATCAGCATACCCCTCAGCCCCAGCATTTT.

J is TRBJ1-2 and V is TRBV7-2, with a tentative D call TRBD1 (6 bases). Trimming removed 4 bases from V and 2 bases from J, with 14 bases in between. The CDR3 runs to 15 residues. Germline V gene data show CDR1 as SGHTA and CDR2 as FQGNSA. CDR3 sequence (DNA): TGTGCCAGCAGCTCTCCCGGGCAGGGGAACTATGGCTACACCTTC. Translation: CASSSPGQGNYGYTF.

The chain employs TRBV6-1 and TRBJ2-3, with D maybe TRBD1 (5 bases). The CDR3 is made up of 13 amino acids. The V and J ends lost 8 bases and 6 bases respectively, with 15 bases between them. CDR1 is MNHNS and CDR2 is SASEGT in the germline V gene. CDR3 region: CASRQTESDTQYF. The CDR3 nucleotides read TGTGCCAGCCGACAGACTGAATCGGATACGCAGTATTTT.